Below are 26 T cell receptor beta chains sequenced from a single sample in a study of T cells after yellow fever vaccination. TCRdb itself ran the 5' RACE reads through MiXCR, one entry per CDR3 protein. This sample has approximately 550,000 distinct CDR3 sequences, with 15% to 20% found just once. Sequenced material: PBMCs, taken 15 days after the yellow fever booster vaccination. These receptors originate from a man aged 30 to 39 who received the YFV17D yellow fever vaccine.

This clonotype was picked up a small number of times. Since a much larger clone is just one base distant, this may be a read error. For the CDR3, the DNA is TGTGCCACCAGGCAGAGACCGGAGCTCGAAGAGACCCAGTACTTC. Protein product: CATRQRPELEETQYF. The chain is built from TRBV3-1 and TRBJ2-5; no clear D gene. Trimming stripped 10 bases from V and 3 bases from J, with 21 bases between. There are 15 residues in the CDR3. The germline CDR1 and CDR2 sequences are LGHDT and YNNKEL (reference sequence).

This clonotype came up a few times. V is TRBV7-2 and J is TRBJ2-3; a possible D gene is TRBD2 (6 bases). This CDR3 contains 16 residues. Germline CDR1 reads SGHTA; CDR2 reads FQGNSA. Trimming stripped 2 bases from V and 0 bases from J, with 12 bases between. The CDR3 DNA reads TGTGCCAGCAGCTTAATGGCTAGCGTAAGCACAGATACGCAGTATTTT. Encoded protein: CASSLMASVSTDTQYF.

This chain connects TRBV7-2 to TRBJ2-3, with D possibly being TRBD2 (6 bases). The V gene lost 4 bases and the J gene lost 9 bases, with 14 bases spanning the gap. Germline CDR1 SGHTA, CDR2 FQGNSA. This CDR3 spans 13 amino acids. The CDR3 DNA follows: TGTGCCAGCAGCTCGGGGGTGGGGCGGACGCAGTATTTT. Translation gives CASSSGVGRTQYF.

This clonotype came up a few times. The V gene is TRBV24-1, the J gene TRBJ2-3; no firm D call. This CDR3 region has 16 residues. Germline-derived CDR1 and CDR2 are KGHDR and SFDVKD. V was cut by 4 bases and J by 0 bases, with 13 bases left in between. CDR3 in DNA: TGTGCCACCAGTGAGAACTCCGGGTCTAGCACAGATACGCAGTATTTT. It is translated as CATSENSGSSTDTQYF.

The chain carries TRBV5-4 and TRBJ2-4, with 7 nucleotides matching TRBD1. V lost 4 bases, J lost 1 base, and 14 bases stayed unmatched. The CDR3 is 18 amino acids. Germline V gene data show CDR1 as SGHNT and CDR2 as YYREEE (reference sequence). CDR3 sequence: CASSDIGTGVEAKNIQYF. The CDR3 DNA follows: TGTGCCAGCAGCGATATAGGCACAGGGGTGGAGGCCAAAAACATTCAGTACTTC.

This clonotype was seen ten or more times. Sequence at one end of the junction differs from germline and may be a read error. V is TRBV18 and J is TRBJ2-7, with D perhaps TRBD2 (6 bases). This CDR3 is built from 13 residues. Looked up from germline, CDR1 is KGHSH and CDR2 is LQKENI. As DNA, the CDR3 is TGTGCCAGCTCTCCCGGGACTGAGGACGAGGAGTACTTC. Its protein is CASSPGTEDEEYF.

V gene TRBV5-1 combines with J gene TRBJ2-5; 13 bases map to TRBD2. The CDR3 has 15 residues. Germline V gene data show CDR1 as SGHRS and CDR2 as YFSETQ. The V and J ends lost 3 bases and 3 bases, in that order; junction bases with no gene match: 2. DNA for the CDR3: TGCGCCAGCAGCTCGGGACTAGCGGGAAAAGAGACCCAGTACTTC. It codes for CASSSGLAGKETQYF.

The sample holds a few counts of this clonotype. This sequence joins TRBV7-2 and TRBJ1-2; 8 bases align to TRBD1. The CDR3 runs 13 residues. Trimming at V came to 5 bases and at J to 8 bases, leaving 7 bases not matched to a gene. The germline CDR1 and CDR2 sequences are SGHTA and FQGNSA. The CDR3 loop reads CASSPGQGAGYTF. CDR3 nucleotides: TGTGCCAGCAGCCCCGGACAGGGAGCCGGCTACACCTTC.

The chain joins TRBV28 to TRBJ2-7; the D gene is possibly TRBD1 (7 bases). The germline CDR1 and CDR2 sequences are MDHEN and SYDVKM. V was shortened by 6 bases and J by 2 bases, with 17 bases between the two germline ends. The CDR3 totals 15 residues. CDR3 sequence (DNA): TGTGCCAGCAGGGGAGCCGGGGGACAGACCTACGAGCAGTACTTC. It yields the protein CASRGAGGQTYEQYF.

The chain combines TRBV14 with TRBJ2-3, with D possibly TRBD2 on 5 matching bases. Germline CDR1 SGHDN, CDR2 FVKESK. The CDR3 spans 16 residues. V lost 4 bases to trimming and J lost 0 bases, with 14 bases between them. CDR3 DNA: TGTGCCAGCAGCCCCAGGACTGGAGCTAGCACAGATACGCAGTATTTT. Translated: CASSPRTGASTDTQYF.

This clonotype was observed a handful of times. This rearrangement joins TRBV4-1 to TRBJ2-4, with D perhaps TRBD1 (6 bases). Germline lookup yields CDR1 MGHRA and CDR2 YSYEKL. V lost 5 bases and J lost 6, with 11 bases in between. This CDR3 comprises 13 residues. CDR3 sequence (DNA): TGCGCCAGCAGCTCCCAAGGGGGAAACATTCAGTACTTC. This translates into CASSSQGGNIQYF.

This clonotype was observed a few times. The rearrangement uses TRBV27 and TRBJ2-7; D might be TRBD1 (6 bases). Trimming pared 8 bases from V and 0 bases from J, leaving 11 bases between. The CDR3 has 13 amino acids. The germline gives CDR1 MNHEY, CDR2 SMNVEV (reference sequence). This chain's CDR3 is CASSHRASYEQYF. The CDR3 DNA reads TGTGCCAGCTCGCACAGGGCCTCCTACGAGCAGTACTTC.

This clonotype turned up a few times. This chain connects TRBV20-1 to TRBJ2-3; a possible D gene is TRBD1 (6 bases). The ends were cut back, 0 bases at V and 2 bases at J, with 12 bases in the middle. Germline CDR1 and CDR2: DFQATT and SNEGSKA (reference sequence). CDR3 length equals 15 residues. The CDR3: CSARDLVGATDTQYF. The CDR3 DNA sequence: TGCAGTGCTAGAGACTTGGTGGGGGCCACAGATACGCAGTATTTT.

This clonotype was seen a few times. The chain has TRBV28 and TRBJ2-5; the match to TRBD1 covers 7 bases. The length of the CDR3 is 14 residues. Unmatched junction bases numbered 15, after V lost 10 bases and J lost 7 bases. Germline CDR1 is MDHEN and CDR2 is SYDVKM. The CDR3 nucleotides read TGTGCCACGAACATGAACAGGGGACGGGGGACCCAGTACTTC. It is translated as CATNMNRGRGTQYF.

This rearrangement joins TRBV20-1 to TRBJ2-3; D is uncertain. Germline values: CDR1 DFQATT, CDR2 SNEGSKA (reference sequence). Trimming cost V 4 bases and J 1 base, with 12 bases left between them. This CDR3 region has 14 residues. CDR3 sequence (DNA): TGCAGTGCTATATCCTCTTCCGGCACAGATACGCAGTATTTT. Translation gives CSAISSSGTDTQYF.

This clonotype turned up a few times. The chain recombines TRBV28 with TRBJ2-1, with 10 bases that match TRBD2. Germline loops: CDR1 MDHEN, CDR2 SYDVKM. This CDR3 region has 16 residues. The junction had 13 bases not matched to a gene; V was cut back by 6 bases and J by 8 bases. The DNA for the CDR3 is TGTGCCAGCAGGACTCTGGCAGCGGGAGGGCGGGATGAGCAGTTCTTC. Amino acids: CASRTLAAGGRDEQFF.

The chain joins TRBV4-2 to TRBJ2-1; the match to TRBD2 covers 9 bases. Germline values: CDR1 LGHNA, CDR2 YNFKEQ. Trimming removed 1 base from V and 1 base from J; junction bases left unmatched: 14. CDR3 length equals 20 residues. The CDR3 is CASSQARGQSGRMSYNEQFF. The CDR3 DNA reads TGTGCCAGCAGCCAAGCCAGAGGCCAGAGCGGGAGGATGTCCTACAATGAGCAGTTCTTC.

This clonotype was counted a few times. The rearrangement links TRBV29-1 to TRBJ2-4, with D perhaps matching TRBD2 (5 bases). The CDR3 spans 14 residues. In germline, CDR1 is SQVTM, CDR2 ANQGSEA. With 4 bases removed from V and 0 bases from J, the gap between germline ends came to 10 bases. The DNA of the CDR3 is TGCAGCGTTGTATCGAGGGTAGCCAAAAACATTCAGTACTTC. This codes for CSVVSRVAKNIQYF. Full variable domain (missing parts from reference TRBV29-1 and TRBJ2-4): SAVISQKPSRDICQRGTSLTIQCQVDSQVTMMFWYRQQPGQSLTLIATANQGSEATYESGFVIDKFPISRPNLTFSTLTVSNMSPEDSSIYLCSVVSRVAKNIQYFGAGTRLSVL.

This clonotype has more than one count but fewer than ten. The gene calls are TRBV5-8 and TRBJ1-5, with D possibly TRBD1 on 6 matching bases. V was trimmed by 4 bases and J by 0 bases, leaving 14 bases between them. In germline, CDR1 is SGHTS, CDR2 YDEGEE. This CDR3 is built from 16 residues. The CDR3 region has the DNA TGTGCCAGCAGCGGACAGCTAACTCTTAGCAATCAGCCCCAGCATTTT. Protein: CASSGQLTLSNQPQHF. The full variable domain, rest sourced from reference TRBV5-8 and TRBJ1-5, is EAGVTQSPTHLIKTRGQQATLRCSPISGHTSVYWYQQALGLGLQFLLWYDEGEERNRGNFPPRFSGRQFPNYSSELNVNALELEDSALYLCASSGQLTLSNQPQHFGDGTRLSIL.

This chain joins TRBV5-1 and TRBJ2-1, with 9 bases matching TRBD2. This CDR3 contains 19 residues. V was clipped by 0 bases and J by 5 bases; unmatched bases: 15. Germline V gives CDR1 SGHRS, CDR2 YFSETQ. The CDR3 nucleotides read TGCGCCAGCAGCTTGGTGGTCCGGACCGGAAGCGGGAGGAACAATGAGCAGTTCTTC. Encoded protein: CASSLVVRTGSGRNNEQFF.

This clonotype came up a few times. The chain couples TRBV27 to TRBJ1-1, with 11 bases that match TRBD1. Germline CDR1 and CDR2: MNHEY and SMNVEV (reference sequence). After removal of 6 bases from V and 7 bases from J, the junction contained 7 bases not matched to a gene. This CDR3 region has 14 residues. CDR3 amino acids: CASRGTGGTLEAFF. The CDR3 nucleotides read TGTGCCAGCAGGGGGACAGGGGGAACCCTTGAAGCTTTCTTT.

This clonotype occurred a few times. J is TRBJ2-5 and V is TRBV28, with D tentatively TRBD2 (6 bases). The CDR3 covers 18 residues. Germline lookup yields CDR1 MDHEN and CDR2 SYDVKM. V gave up 4 bases and J gave up 0 bases, with 21 bases separating them. Here the CDR3 reads CASSYPRGQAPYQETQYF. The DNA for the CDR3 is TGTGCCAGCAGTTACCCGCGGGGTCAGGCCCCCTACCAAGAGACCCAGTACTTC.

This clonotype turned up a few times. V is TRBV18 and J is TRBJ2-5; 8 bases are shared with TRBD2. Germline loops: CDR1 KGHSH, CDR2 LQKENI. With V trimmed by 5 bases and J by 7 bases, 9 bases remained unmatched. This CDR3 comprises 14 residues. The CDR3 bases are TGTGCCAGCTCAGCCGGGACTAGTGGTGGGACCCAGTACTTC. Its protein is CASSAGTSGGTQYF.

This clonotype has more than one count but fewer than ten. The genes are TRBV7-2 and TRBJ2-1; 10 nucleotides agree with TRBD2. V lost 5 bases and J lost 3; bases outside the gene matches: 4. Per germline, CDR1 SGHTA and CDR2 FQGNSA. This CDR3 contains 15 residues. DNA of the CDR3: TGTGCCAGCAGCGCGAGGACTAGCGGCTACAATGAGCAGTTCTTC. Residues: CASSARTSGYNEQFF.

V usage is TRBV7-3 and J usage is TRBJ2-1; TRBD2 agrees at 8 bases. CDR1 is SGHTA and CDR2 is FQGTGA in the germline V gene. This CDR3 has 15 amino acids. Trimming at V came to 5 bases and at J to 2 bases, leaving 5 bases not matched to a gene. The CDR3 reads CASSETGLAYNEQFF. The CDR3 DNA reads TGTGCCAGCAGCGAAACGGGACTAGCCTACAATGAGCAGTTCTTC.

This clonotype has just a few counts. The chain recombines TRBV6-5 with TRBJ2-7, with D possibly called TRBD1 or TRBD2 (5 bases each). The CDR3 is 12 residues long. The germline CDR1 and CDR2 sequences are MNHEY and SVGAGI. V was trimmed by 10 bases and J by 1 base, leaving 11 bases between them. This CDR3 is CATQDSSYEQYF. The CDR3 nucleotides read TGTGCCACACAGGACTCATCCTACGAGCAGTACTTC.